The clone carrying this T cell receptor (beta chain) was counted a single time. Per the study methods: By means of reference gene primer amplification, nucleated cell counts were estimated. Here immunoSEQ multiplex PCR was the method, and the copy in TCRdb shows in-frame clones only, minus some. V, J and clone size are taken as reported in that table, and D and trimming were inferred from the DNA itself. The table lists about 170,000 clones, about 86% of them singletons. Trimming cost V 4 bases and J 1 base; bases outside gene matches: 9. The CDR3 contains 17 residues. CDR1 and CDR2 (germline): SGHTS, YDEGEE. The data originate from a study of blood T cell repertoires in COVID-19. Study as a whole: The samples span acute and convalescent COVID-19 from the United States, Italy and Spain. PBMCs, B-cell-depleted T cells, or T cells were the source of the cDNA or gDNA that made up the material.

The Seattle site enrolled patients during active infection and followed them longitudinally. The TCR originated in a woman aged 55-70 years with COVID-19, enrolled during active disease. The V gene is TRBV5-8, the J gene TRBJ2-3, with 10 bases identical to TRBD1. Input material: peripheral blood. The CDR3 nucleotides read TGTGCCAGCAGCCGGAGTTTCGGGACAGGGGGCACAGATACGCAGTATTTT. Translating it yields CASSRSFGTGGTDTQYF.